Listed below are T cell receptor beta chains from one sample, sequenced in a study of control samples from healthy donors and cancer patients. Generated by immunoSEQ multiplex PCR, the TCRdb table keeps only in-frame clones and is missing some. The sample holds about 180,000 clones, 85% to 90% seen once. The sequenced sample consisted of blood. Receptors originate from a woman between 50 and 59 years old in good health. Both conserved end residues are trimmed from each CDR3. The size entry is marked missing in some rows and otherwise reads once, few, many or a size class.

TRBV30,TRBJ2-5,-,AWSVGGVETQY
TRBV5-1,TRBJ2-1,few,ASSSGPTGGADNEQF
TRBV24-1,TRBJ2-2,once,ATSGPSSGELF
TRBV28,TRBJ1-5,-,ASSIFGQGRHQPQH
TRBV6-5,TRBJ1-2,-,ASSYHNTGYT
TRBV28,TRBJ1-2,-,ASRLSKEGYT
TRBV19,TRBJ2-4,-,ASSTQTELAKNIQY
TRBV11-2,TRBJ2-1,-,ASSYRGERGQF
TRBV5-6,TRBJ1-4,-,ASSFKHTGPNEKLF
TRBV9,TRBJ1-3,-,ASSPRPGTAGNTIY
TRBV21-1,TRBJ1-5,-,ASSNESQPQH
TRBV18,TRBJ2-1,-,ASSQLGTGGKNEQF
TRBV19,TRBJ2-1,-,ASSMQGTLNEQF
TRBV9,TRBJ2-3,-,ASSVAGRDLTDTQY
TRBV30,TRBJ1-1,-,AWTGGEGTEAF
TRBV3-1/TRBV3-2,TRBJ1-6,-,ASSRTGGFNSPLH
TRBV28,TRBJ1-1,-,ASSLKALNTEAF
TRBV10-3,TRBJ1-1,-,AISESSGSTEAF
TRBV19,TRBJ2-1,-,ASSIGEAAIRQF
TRBV7-6,TRBJ2-1,-,ASSLGTSGSNEQF
TRBV12-3/TRBV12-4,TRBJ1-2,-,ASSLAGYYGYT
TRBV2,TRBJ2-6,-,ASVWFGANVLT
TRBV9,TRBJ2-1,-,ASSPMGANYNEQF
TRBV2,TRBJ2-2,-,AVLAGGTNTGELF
TRBV20-1,TRBJ2-2,-,SASSQEISTGELF
TRBV28,TRBJ2-5,-,ASSSTGPAETQY
TRBV3-1/TRBV3-2,TRBJ1-1,-,ASSQDRVSLNTEAF
TRBV5-1,TRBJ1-2,once,ASSLGGQVLDGYT
TRBV6-5,TRBJ1-1,-,ASGHKMNTEAF
TRBV30,TRBJ1-1,-,ASNRGPTEAF
TRBV5-6,TRBJ2-7,many,ASSLGHGSYEQY
TRBV28,TRBJ2-7,-,ASSLGYEQY
TRBV5-6,TRBJ2-7,-,ASSLGYEQY
TRBV28,TRBJ1-2,-,ASSFRRGWDGYT
TRBV9,TRBJ2-7,-,ASSVGSRADHEQY
TRBV5-5,TRBJ2-7,-,ASSLLGQLTYEQY
TRBV7-6,TRBJ2-5,-,ASSLGAGLLEPQY
TRBV7-7,TRBJ2-5,-,ASSRDREETQY
TRBV6-5,TRBJ2-7,-,ASSQTSGDTYEQY
TRBV19,TRBJ1-5,-,ASSPSDRGLNQPQH
TRBV5-6,TRBJ1-5,-,ASSFGGQPQH
TRBV30,TRBJ1-5,-,AWRGTGGNQPQH
TRBV7-2,TRBJ2-7,-,ASSISGRGSYEQY
TRBV9,TRBJ2-1,-,ASSVGGEQF
TRBV5-4,TRBJ2-1,-,ASSLVRSWAF
TRBV5-1,TRBJ1-5,-,ASSLVRQGGQPQH
TRBV20-1,TRBJ2-5,-,SARQETQY
TRBV6-6,TRBJ1-2,-,ASSEPGEANYGYT
TRBV2,TRBJ2-5,-,ASSEAGGGPGETQY